These 23 T cell receptor beta chains share one sample of origin, sequenced in a study of blood T cells in healthy people across ages. Through a sample-barcoded 5' primer and a J-beta primer mix, a second PCR was run for roughly 7 to 12 cycles. TCRdb independently ran MiXCR on the 5' RACE reads; one entry per CDR3 protein. The sample gives around 1,500,000 distinct CDR3 sequences, about 40% of which show up once; roughly 7.9% is in the top ten. Material for sequencing was blood. These receptors were collected from a woman aged 18-30 years in good health.

The rearrangement joins TRBV7-3 to TRBJ2-3, with 15 bases that match TRBD2. J gave up 3 bases and V 8 bases, and 0 bases lay outside the gene matches. CDR3 size: 14 residues. CDR1 is SGHTA and CDR2 is FQGTGA in the germline V gene. CDR3 loop: CASGTSGRTDTQYF. The CDR3 coding sequence is TGTGCCAGCGGGACTAGCGGGAGGACAGATACGCAGTATTTT.

This clonotype was seen a few times. The chain recombines TRBV12-3 or TRBV12-4 with TRBJ2-7; 9 bases match TRBD1. The CDR3 length is 16 residues. Trimming removed 7 bases from V and 1 base from J; junction bases left unmatched: 11. The chain's CDR3 is CASNDRGSSSSYEQYF. The CDR3 bases are TGTGCCAGCAATGACAGGGGGTCCTCTAGTTCCTACGAGCAGTACTTC.

Points on this clonotype: A read error may be the cause here, since a much bigger clone is one base away. The chain joins TRBV9 to TRBJ1-2; D is uncertain. With 0 bases removed from V and 6 bases from J, the gap between germline ends came to 15 bases. Germline values: CDR1 SGDLS, CDR2 YYNGEE. The CDR3 contains 15 residues. CDR3 residues: CASSVAGRLGHGYTF. DNA for the CDR3: TGTGCCAGCAGCGTAGCCGGACGGCTAGGTCATGGCTACACCTTC.

This clonotype showed up just a few times. The rearrangement links TRBV4-1 to TRBJ2-1, with 8 nucleotides matching TRBD1. The CDR3 loop spans 17 amino acids. From germline, CDR1 is MGHRA and CDR2 YSYEKL. V shed 0 bases, J shed 2 bases, and the junction held 6 bases outside the gene matches. As DNA, the CDR3 is TGCGCCAGCAGCCAAGAGGTGACACAGGGGGCCTACAATGAGCAGTTCTTC. Protein product: CASSQEVTQGAYNEQFF.

The chain joins TRBV21-1 to TRBJ2-7; the table calls TRBD1, which could not be checked here. TRBV21-1 has pseudogene status. This CDR3 is 15 amino acids long. The CDR3 coding sequence is TGTGCCAGCAGCCACCCTGACACGCAAATCTACGAGCAGTACTTC. It translates to CASSHPDTQIYEQYF.

In this sample, this clonotype turned up a few times. This rearrangement joins TRBV4-1 to TRBJ2-5; 11 bases agree with TRBD2. This CDR3 has 17 residues. The V and J ends lost 0 bases and 4 bases, in that order; junction bases with no gene match: 7. Germline V CDR1 and CDR2: MGHRA, YSYEKL. The CDR3 loop is CASSQDRVSGGAETQYF. DNA of the CDR3: TGCGCCAGCAGCCAAGATCGGGTTAGCGGGGGGGCAGAGACCCAGTACTTC.

V usage is TRBV5-1 and J usage is TRBJ2-3; 8 positions agree with TRBD2. Trimming took 4 bases from V and 3 from J; bases not matched to a gene: 13. The CDR3 spans 17 residues. The germline gives CDR1 SGHRS, CDR2 YFSETQ. The CDR3 sequence: CASSIQVAGKGTDTQYF. The CDR3 region has the DNA TGCGCCAGCAGCATTCAAGTAGCGGGAAAGGGGACAGATACGCAGTATTTT.

CDR3 sequence: CASSIGSYFGGREQFF. The CDR3 region has the DNA TGTGCCAGCAGCATCGGGAGTTACTTCGGTGGGCGGGAGCAGTTCTTC. V and J are TRBV21-1 and TRBJ2-1; no DNA check was done on the table's D call, TRBD2. TRBV21-1 constitutes a pseudogene. The CDR3 runs to 16 residues.

The V and J genes are TRBV7-9 and TRBJ2-1; D not certain. The V gene lost 4 bases and the J gene lost 0 bases, with 16 bases spanning the gap. Germline V gene lookup returns CDR1 SEHNR and CDR2 FQNEAQ (reference sequence). The CDR3 runs to 17 residues. CDR3 nucleotides: TGTGCCAGCAGCTCATTTTCCGGCGGAAGCTCCTACAATGAGCAGTTCTTC. Translating it yields CASSSFSGGSSYNEQFF. Complete variable domain (other parts from reference TRBV7-9 and TRBJ2-1): DTGVSQNPRHKITKRGQNVTFRCDPISEHNRLYWYRQTLGQGPEFLTYFQNEAQLEKSRLLSDRFSAERPKGSFSTLEIQRTEQGDSAMYLCASSSFSGGSSYNEQFFGPGTRLTVL.

This clonotype appeared once. The V gene is TRBV30, the J gene TRBJ2-7; 7 nucleotides align to TRBD2. The CDR3 spans 11 residues. The V gene's germline CDR1 is GTSNPN and CDR2 SVGIG (reference sequence). After removal of 7 bases from V and 7 bases from J, the junction contained 7 bases not matched to a gene. In DNA, the CDR3 is TGTGCCTACGGACTAGTCAATGAGCAGTACTTC. Its protein product is CAYGLVNEQYF.

The sample holds one count of this clonotype. A much larger clone lies a single base off, so this may be a read error. This chain joins TRBV29-1 and TRBJ2-1, with D unresolved. Germline V gene sequence: CDR1 SQVTM, CDR2 ANQGSEA. The CDR3 has 14 amino acids. V gave up 4 bases and J gave up 6 bases, with 16 bases separating them. The CDR3 reads CSVGSRSGCNEQFF. CDR3 bases: TGCAGCGTTGGATCCAGGTCTGGATGCAATGAGCAGTTCTTC.

V gene TRBV5-8 combines with J gene TRBJ2-7, with D possibly being TRBD1 or TRBD2 (5 bases each). The assigned J gene may be wrong: the sequence end matches TRBJ2-5 better. This CDR3 region has 15 residues. Germline CDR1 and CDR2: SGHTS and YDEGEE. In DNA form, the CDR3 reads TGTGCCAGCATCACCTTTCGGGGCAAGGGAGAGACCCAGTACTTC. It yields the protein CASITFRGKGETQYF.

This clonotype was recorded a few times. This chain uses TRBV20-1 with TRBJ2-7; D could derive from TRBD1 or TRBD2 (5 bases each). Germline CDR1 DFQATT, CDR2 SNEGSKA (reference sequence). This CDR3 has 14 residues. V gave up 3 bases and J gave up 2 bases, with 14 bases separating them. The CDR3 loop is CSASAGTATYEQYF. Written as DNA, the CDR3 is TGCAGTGCTAGCGCCGGGACGGCCACCTACGAGCAGTACTTC.

The table lists this clonotype with a few counts. The chain couples TRBV7-2 to TRBJ2-7, with D perhaps matching TRBD1 (5 bases). V was shortened by 7 bases and J by 1 base, with 14 bases between the two germline ends. The germline V gene has CDR1 SGHTA and CDR2 FQGNSA. The CDR3 has 14 residues. In DNA form, the CDR3 reads TGTGCCAGCACCTCGTGGGGCGTATCCTACGAGCAGTACTTC. Amino acids: CASTSWGVSYEQYF.

This clonotype came up a few times. The chain uses TRBV11-2 and TRBJ2-5; maybe TRBD1 (6 bases). The J call may not be correct, given that the DNA end is closer to TRBJ2-7. Germline-derived CDR1 and CDR2 are SGHAT and FQNNGV. CDR3 size: 15 residues. This CDR3 is CASSLDLTGFYEQYF. CDR3 coding DNA: TGTGCCAGCAGCTTAGACTTGACAGGTTTCTACGAGCAGTACTTC.

This clonotype was counted between two and nine times. The genes are TRBV12-3 or TRBV12-4 and TRBJ2-5; 8 nucleotides match TRBD1. The last part of the DNA fits TRBJ2-7 better; the J call may be wrong. The CDR3 is 15 amino acids. CDR3: CASRLFGTGPYEQYF. The CDR3 DNA reads TGTGCCAGCCGGCTTTTCGGGACAGGACCGTACGAGCAGTACTTC.

The chain combines TRBV6-1 with TRBJ2-1, with 7 nucleotides matching TRBD2. V lost 0 bases and J lost 2; bases outside the gene matches: 7. The CDR3 contains 17 residues. Per germline, CDR1 MNHNS and CDR2 SASEGT. The CDR3 DNA reads TGTGCCAGCAGTGAAGCGATTACCGGGACTACCTACAATGAGCAGTTCTTC. This sequence encodes CASSEAITGTTYNEQFF.

This chain joins TRBV4-1 and TRBJ2-1; 10 nucleotides match TRBD2. This CDR3 has 16 residues. The V segment lost 1 base and the J segment 3 bases; nucleotides outside the gene matches: 3. Germline values: CDR1 MGHRA, CDR2 YSYEKL. CDR3 region: CASSQGTSGFYNEQFF. The DNA for the CDR3 is TGCGCCAGCAGCCAAGGGACTAGCGGCTTCTACAATGAGCAGTTCTTC.

The chain links TRBV29-1 to TRBJ2-7; 7 bases match TRBD1. CDR1 and CDR2 from the germline V gene are SQVTM and ANQGSEA. Trimming cost V 3 bases and J 3 bases; bases outside gene matches: 2. The CDR3 sequence is 12 residues long. The CDR3 nucleotides are TGCAGCGTTGATACAGGGGACTACGAGCAGTACTTC. It specifies CSVDTGDYEQYF.

The chain couples TRBV18 to TRBJ2-5, with D perhaps TRBD2 (5 bases). The length of the CDR3 is 12 residues. The germline CDR1 and CDR2 sequences are KGHSH and LQKENI. Trimming pared 3 bases from V and 5 bases from J, leaving 7 bases between. DNA of the CDR3: TGTGCCAGCTCACCTGAGCGGGAGACCCAGTACTTC. Its protein is CASSPERETQYF. Variable domain in full (rest from reference TRBV18 and TRBJ2-5): NAGVMQNPRHLVRRRGQEARLRCSPMKGHSHVYWYRQLPEEGLKFMVYLQKENIIDESGMPKERFSAEFPKEGPSILRIQQVVRGDSAAYFCASSPERETQYFGPGTRLLVL.

This clonotype was seen more than once but under ten times. The rearrangement links TRBV25-1 to TRBJ1-2; D unclear. CDR3 length equals 14 residues. Germline CDR1 is MGHDK and CDR2 is SYGVNS. The ends were cut back, 2 bases at V and 3 bases at J, with 10 bases in the middle. CDR3 region: CASSERGQDYGYTF. The CDR3 nucleotides read TGTGCCAGCAGTGAACGAGGGCAGGACTATGGCTACACCTTC.

This clonotype showed up just a few times. This chain connects TRBV7-2 to TRBJ2-7; TRBD2 aligns across 10 bases. Per the germline V gene, CDR1 is SGHTA and CDR2 is FQGNSA. J lost 4 bases, V lost 4 bases, and 10 bases had no gene match. The CDR3 runs to 16 residues. The CDR3, as DNA: TGTGCCAGCAGCTCCGATAGCGGGAGGAAGGTATACGAGCAGTACTTC. This codes for CASSSDSGRKVYEQYF. Full variable domain (rest looked up from reference TRBV7-2 and TRBJ2-7): GAGVSQSPSNKVTEKGKDVELRCDPISGHTALYWYRQSLGQGLEFLIYFQGNSAPDKSGLPSDRFSAERTGGSVSTLTIQRTQQEDSAVYLCASSSDSGRKVYEQYFGPGTRLTVT.

The V gene is TRBV30, the J gene TRBJ2-1, with D maybe TRBD2 (6 bases). The J call may not be correct, given that the DNA end is closer to TRBJ2-7. CDR1 is GTSNPN and CDR2 is SVGIG in the germline V gene (reference sequence). This CDR3 is built from 15 residues. The CDR3: CAWSALATSYNEQYF. The CDR3 DNA reads TGTGCCTGGAGTGCCCTAGCGACCTCCTACAATGAGCAGTACTTC.